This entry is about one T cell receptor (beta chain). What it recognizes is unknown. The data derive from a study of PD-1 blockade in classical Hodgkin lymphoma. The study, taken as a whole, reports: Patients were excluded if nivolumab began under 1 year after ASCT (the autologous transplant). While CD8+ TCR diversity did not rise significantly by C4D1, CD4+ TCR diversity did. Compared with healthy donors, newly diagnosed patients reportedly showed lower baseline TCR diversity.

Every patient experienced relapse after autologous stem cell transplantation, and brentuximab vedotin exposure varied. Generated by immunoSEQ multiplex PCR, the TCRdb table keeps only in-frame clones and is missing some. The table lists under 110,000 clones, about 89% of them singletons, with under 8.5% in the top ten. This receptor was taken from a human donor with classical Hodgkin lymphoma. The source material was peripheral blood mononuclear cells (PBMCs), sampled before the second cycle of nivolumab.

CDR3 sequence: CASRPGGTGNSPLHF. In nucleotides, the CDR3 is TGCGCCAGCCGGCCGGGGGGGACGGGAAATTCACCCCTCCACTTT. The chain uses TRBV5-1 and TRBJ1-6; a weak D match, TRBD1 (5 bases). The germline V and J ends were trimmed by 7 bases and 7 bases, with 18 bases remaining between them. CDR3 length: 15 residues. Germline V lookup: CDR1 SGHRS, CDR2 YFSETQ.